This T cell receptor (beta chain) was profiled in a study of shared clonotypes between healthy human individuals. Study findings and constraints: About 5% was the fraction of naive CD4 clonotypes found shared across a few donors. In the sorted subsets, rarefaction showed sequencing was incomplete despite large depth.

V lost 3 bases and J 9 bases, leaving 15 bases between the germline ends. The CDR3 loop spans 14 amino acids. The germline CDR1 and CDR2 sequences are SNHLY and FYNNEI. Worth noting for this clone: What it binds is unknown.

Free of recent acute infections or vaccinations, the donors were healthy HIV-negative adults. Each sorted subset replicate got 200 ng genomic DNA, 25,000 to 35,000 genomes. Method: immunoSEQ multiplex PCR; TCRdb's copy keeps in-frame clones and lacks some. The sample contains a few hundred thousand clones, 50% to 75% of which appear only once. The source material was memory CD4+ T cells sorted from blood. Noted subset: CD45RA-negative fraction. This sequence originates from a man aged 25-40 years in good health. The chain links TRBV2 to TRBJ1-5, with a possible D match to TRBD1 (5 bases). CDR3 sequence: CASSDRTWDGPQHF. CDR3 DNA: TGTGCCAGCAGTGACCGAACGTGGGACGGGCCCCAGCATTTT.